This paragraph reports one T cell receptor beta chain. This record comes from a study of blood T cell repertoires in COVID-19. Study details: Nucleic acid was either cDNA or gDNA, and it came from T cells, B-cell-depleted T cells, or PBMCs.

Those enrolled in Seattle joined during active infection and were followed longitudinally afterward. Methods used by the authors: Amplification with reference gene primers provided the estimates of nucleated cell counts. TCRdb keeps only in-frame clones here, not all; method: immunoSEQ multiplex PCR. Clonal size and the V and J genes are those of that table, whereas D and trimming came from the DNA. In the table there are about 220,000 clones, 65% to 90% of which are singletons. The sample comprised peripheral blood. The clonotype comes from a woman between 65 and 79 years old with COVID-19, enrolled during active disease.

The CDR3 is CASSLTGESYNEQFF. CDR3 DNA sequence: TGTGCCAGCAGCCTGACAGGGGAGTCCTACAATGAGCAGTTCTTC. V is TRBV6-5 and J is TRBJ2-1; 8 nucleotides match TRBD1. CDR3 size: 15 residues. The germline CDR1 and CDR2 sequences are MNHEY and SVGAGI. The V and J ends lost 6 bases and 1 base, in that order; junction bases with no gene match: 5.